This T cell receptor beta chain was found in a study of cytomegalovirus exposure and HLA in healthy donors. Turning to the study itself: A preliminary data release comprised tens of millions of unique TCRs obtained from HLA-typed donors. Study-level points and caveats: A later examination showed that TCR association rates differed by HLA locus, with DRB1 most and HLA-C fewest.

Primers included in the PCR were 60 Vbeta and 13 Jbeta primers. Measured with immunoSEQ multiplex PCR; TCRdb has only the in-frame clones, and not every one. Altogether about 140,000 clones are present, around 73% being singletons, with the ten largest covering roughly an eighth. With regard to this clone: What it binds is not known.

CDR1 is MNHEY, CDR2 SVGAGI, per germline. The length of the CDR3 is 15 residues. V lost 0 bases to trimming and J lost 7 bases; unmatched junction nucleotides: 7. The origin of this receptor is a human donor in good health. The V gene is TRBV6-5, the J gene TRBJ2-5, with 8 positions matching TRBD1. The sample comprised PBMCs. The CDR3 reads CASSYSVDRGGTQYF. The CDR3 DNA sequence: TGTGCCAGCAGTTACTCGGTCGACAGGGGTGGGACCCAGTACTTC.